The 20 T cell receptor beta chains reported below all come from one sample, sequenced in a study of blood T cell repertoires in COVID-19. Using immunoSEQ multiplex PCR, the repertoire was profiled, and TCRdb retains in-frame clones only, with some absent. This sample has about 350,000 clones, with approximately 84% found just once. Source material: PBMCs or T cells enriched from blood (not recorded which). These receptors all come from a woman under 40 who had recovered from COVID-19.

The chain recombines TRBV7-2 with TRBJ1-6; 7 bases fit TRBD1. Germline loops: CDR1 SGHTA, CDR2 FQGNSA. This CDR3 has 13 residues. V was clipped by 5 bases and J by 7 bases; unmatched bases: 2. Here the CDR3 DNA reads TGTGCCAGCAGCCCGGGACAGAATTCACCCCTCCACTTT. It specifies CASSPGQNSPLHF. Variable domain in full (rest from reference TRBV7-2 and TRBJ1-6): GAGVSQSPSNKVTEKGKDVELRCDPISGHTALYWYRQSLGQGLEFLIYFQGNSAPDKSGLPSDRFSAERTGGSVSTLTIQRTQQEDSAVYLCASSPGQNSPLHFGNGTRLTVT.

This sequence joins TRBV7-2 and TRBJ2-2, with 7 bases lining up with TRBD1. The J segment lost 1 base and the V segment lost 0 bases, leaving 8 bases of the junction unmatched. The CDR3 is 18 amino acids. Germline CDR1 and CDR2: SGHTA and FQGNSA. The CDR3 nucleotides read TGTGCCAGCAGCTTAGCATTCGATTGGGACAGGAACACCGGGGAGCTGTTTTTT. It encodes CASSLAFDWDRNTGELFF.

The chain joins TRBV5-4 to TRBJ2-5, with 12 bases identical to TRBD2. The CDR3 extends over 15 amino acids. Trimming took 4 bases from V and 5 from J; bases not matched to a gene: 6. CDR1 and CDR2 from the germline V gene are SGHNT and YYREEE (reference sequence). In nucleotides, the CDR3 is TGTGCCAGCAGCCTAGCGGGGGGGCCGTTGGAGACCCAGTACTTC. Translating gives CASSLAGGPLETQYF.

The chain combines TRBV6-4 with TRBJ2-3, with TRBD1 matching over 7 bases. The CDR3 loop spans 13 amino acids. Trimming at V came to 2 bases and at J to 4 bases, leaving 0 bases not matched to a gene. Germline CDR1 and CDR2: MRHNA and SNTAGT. The CDR3 DNA reads as TGTGCCAGCAGTGACCAGGGGGCAGATACGCAGTATTTT. Residues: CASSDQGADTQYF.

The CDR3 DNA reads as TGTGCCAGCAGTCAACAGGGTGGGGGAGATGGCTACACCTTC. Its translation: CASSQQGGGDGYTF. The chain couples TRBV6-5 to TRBJ1-2; possibly TRBD1 for D (6 bases). The CDR3 spans 14 residues. Germline CDR1 reads MNHEY; CDR2 reads SVGAGI. The V end was cut by 5 bases, the J end by 6 bases, with 16 bases between.

The gene calls are TRBV19 and TRBJ1-4, with D possibly being TRBD1 (6 bases). The CDR3 has 15 residues. Trimming removed 7 bases at V and 7 bases at J, with 19 bases between. The germline CDR1 and CDR2 sequences are LNHDA and SQIVND (reference sequence). CDR3 in amino acids: CASTSQGQYPEKLFF. In DNA form, the CDR3 reads TGTGCCAGTACCTCCCAAGGACAGTACCCTGAAAAACTGTTTTTT.

This clone was recorded only once. The J gene is TRBJ1-5, the V gene TRBV24-1; 7 bases are shared with TRBD1. This CDR3 region has 15 residues. Germline-derived CDR1 and CDR2 are KGHDR and SFDVKD. J was trimmed by 2 bases and V by 4 bases; bases with no gene match: 4. CDR3 sequence (DNA): TGTGCCACCAGTGACCATGGACAGGGCAATCAGCCCCAGCATTTT. Protein product: CATSDHGQGNQPQHF.

The rearrangement joins TRBV20-1 to TRBJ2-1; 7 bases are shared with TRBD1. The CDR3 is made up of 15 amino acids. V lost 3 bases, J lost 3 bases, and 8 bases stayed unmatched. The germline gives CDR1 DFQATT, CDR2 SNEGSKA (reference sequence). CDR3 protein: CSASRGQGVYNEQFF. In nucleotides, the CDR3 is TGCAGTGCTAGTCGGGGTCAGGGGGTCTACAATGAGCAGTTCTTC.

The chain recombines TRBV5-1 with TRBJ2-2; unclear D gene. This CDR3 has 15 amino acids. Germline V gene lookup returns CDR1 SGHRS and CDR2 YFSETQ. Trimming took 0 bases from V and 0 from J, leaving 6 bases between them. The CDR3 is CASSLDSPNTGELFF. The CDR3 DNA follows: TGCGCCAGCAGCTTGGACAGCCCGAACACCGGGGAGCTGTTTTTT.

This clone was counted between two and nine times. This chain joins TRBV21-1 and TRBJ2-7; whether TRBD1, the table's D call, matches the DNA was not checked. TRBV21-1 is a recognized pseudogene. The CDR3 sequence is 15 residues long. This CDR3 reads CASSKTGTGRKRQYF. Written as DNA, the CDR3 is TGTGCCAGCAGCAAAACTGGGACAGGGAGAAAAAGGCAGTACTTC.

The gene calls are TRBV6-5 and TRBJ2-3, with D unclear. V lost 2 bases and J lost 4, with 7 bases in between. Germline V gene data show CDR1 as MNHEY and CDR2 as SVGAGI. The CDR3 covers 13 residues. The CDR3 DNA is TGTGCCAGCAGTTACCTCGGAGCAGATACGCAGTATTTT. This sequence encodes CASSYLGADTQYF.

V usage is TRBV19 and J usage is TRBJ1-4, with TRBD1 matching 8 bases. Germline lookup yields CDR1 LNHDA and CDR2 SQIVND (reference sequence). Trimming removed 3 bases from V and 2 bases from J; junction bases left unmatched: 5. This CDR3 region has 16 residues. The CDR3 sequence is CASSIRRTGTNEKLFF. CDR3 DNA sequence: TGTGCCAGTAGTATTAGGAGGACAGGGACTAATGAAAAACTGTTTTTT.

The chain employs TRBV28 and TRBJ2-2, with D maybe TRBD2 (6 bases). Per germline, CDR1 MDHEN and CDR2 SYDVKM. This CDR3 comprises 15 residues. Trimming left V 7 bases short and J 8 bases short, with 20 bases between. CDR3 protein: CASTPRWPGEGELFF. As DNA, the CDR3 is TGTGCCAGCACCCCACGGTGGCCGGGGGAAGGGGAGCTGTTTTTT.

The chain joins TRBV2 to TRBJ2-5, with D unresolved. Germline CDR1 reads SNHLY; CDR2 reads FYNNEI. The length of the CDR3 is 16 residues. Trimming took 6 bases from V and 0 from J, leaving 17 bases between them. CDR3 in amino acids: CASRESSWRNQETQYF. Here the CDR3 DNA reads TGTGCCAGCAGGGAGTCGTCGTGGAGAAACCAAGAGACCCAGTACTTC.

The genes are TRBV6-5 and TRBJ1-5; no firm D call. V was pared by 2 bases and J by 4 bases, with 9 bases between. Germline CDR1 and CDR2: MNHEY and SVGAGI. The CDR3 consists of 14 residues. CDR3 in amino acids: CASSYGPVNQPQHF. The DNA of the CDR3 is TGTGCCAGCAGTTACGGGCCAGTAAATCAGCCCCAGCATTTT.

The V call is TRBV18, the J call TRBJ2-1; 8 bases match TRBD1. The V segment lost 2 bases and the J segment 7 bases; nucleotides outside the gene matches: 7. CDR1 and CDR2 from the germline V gene are KGHSH and LQKENI. This CDR3 has 15 residues. The CDR3 is CASSPRGQERNEQFF. The CDR3 nucleotides read TGTGCCAGCTCACCAAGGGGACAGGAACGTAATGAGCAGTTCTTC.

Turning to this clone: Other DNA sequences of this sample code for an identical CDR3. The chain links TRBV11-2 to TRBJ1-2; TRBD1 matches at 10 bases. CDR1 and CDR2 (germline): SGHAT, FQNNGV. The CDR3 is 14 amino acids. The J segment lost 4 bases and the V segment lost 1 base, leaving 0 bases of the junction unmatched. CDR3 residues: CASSLGDRGYGYTF. CDR3 coding DNA: TGTGCCAGCAGCTTAGGGGACAGGGGCTATGGCTACACCTTC.

The chain joins TRBV27 to TRBJ2-7, with TRBD1 matching over 7 bases. CDR1 MNHEY and CDR2 SMNVEV come from the germline V gene (reference sequence). The CDR3 length is 14 residues. V shed 4 bases and J 2 bases; nucleotides not matched to a gene: 5. CDR3 protein: CASSSIQGAYEQYF. CDR3 DNA: TGTGCCAGCAGTTCCATTCAGGGGGCCTACGAGCAGTACTTC.

Here the CDR3 reads CASSFGAGGPSDTQYF. CDR3 in DNA: TGTGCCAGCAGCTTCGGAGCGGGGGGGCCGTCAGATACGCAGTATTTT. This chain joins TRBV3-1 (or the pseudogene TRBV3-2) and TRBJ2-3; 10 bases map to TRBD2. CDR1 and CDR2 (germline): LGHDT, YNNKEL (reference sequence). The CDR3 has 16 amino acids. V shed 5 bases, J shed 4 bases, and the junction held 9 bases outside the gene matches.

Details on this clone: Distinct nucleotide sequences in the sample also encode this CDR3. This rearrangement joins TRBV5-4 to TRBJ1-6; the D gene is possibly TRBD1 (5 bases). Looked up from germline, CDR1 is SGHNT and CDR2 is YYREEE (reference sequence). Between the trimmed V and J ends, which lost 0 bases and 7 bases, there was a span of 11 bases. The CDR3 spans 15 residues. CDR3 in DNA: TGTGCCAGCAGCTTGGGGGGAAGGGGCAATTCACCCCTCCACTTT. This gives the protein CASSLGGRGNSPLHF.